This TCR beta chain was obtained from a study of T cells in Graves' hyperthyroidism and ophthalmopathy. Researchers took RNA transcripts and amplified the TCR beta CDR3 regions from them. The HTBI primer set served for first-round RT-PCR of the TCR CDR3. Each CDR3 protein gets one entry after TCRdb re-called the multiplex PCR reads with MiXCR. Among hundreds of thousands of distinct CDR3 sequences listed, about 20% were seen once. This clonotype turned up a few times. Sequenced: blood. The TCR originated in a man aged 25-40 years with Graves' ophthalmopathy.

CDR3 sequence: CASSFALRRTDTQYF. Here the CDR3 DNA reads TGTGCCAGCAGTTTCGCACTCCGACGCACAGATACGCAGTATTTT. The V call is TRBV28, the J call TRBJ2-3; D ambiguous. Germline-derived CDR1 and CDR2 are MDHEN and SYDVKM. V was pared by 3 bases and J by 1 base, with 11 bases between. There are 15 residues in the CDR3.